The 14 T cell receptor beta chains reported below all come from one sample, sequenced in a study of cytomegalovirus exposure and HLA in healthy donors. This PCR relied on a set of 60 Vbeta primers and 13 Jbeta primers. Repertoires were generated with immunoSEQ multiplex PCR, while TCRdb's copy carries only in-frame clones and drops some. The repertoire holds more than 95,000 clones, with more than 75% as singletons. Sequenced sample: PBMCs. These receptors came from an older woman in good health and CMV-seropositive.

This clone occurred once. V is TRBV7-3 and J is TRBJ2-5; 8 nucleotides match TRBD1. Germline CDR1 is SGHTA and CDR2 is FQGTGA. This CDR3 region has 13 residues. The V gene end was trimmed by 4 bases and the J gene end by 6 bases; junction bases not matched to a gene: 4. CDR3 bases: TGTGCCAGCAGCTCGGACAGGGCAAAGACCCAGTACTTC. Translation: CASSSDRAKTQYF.

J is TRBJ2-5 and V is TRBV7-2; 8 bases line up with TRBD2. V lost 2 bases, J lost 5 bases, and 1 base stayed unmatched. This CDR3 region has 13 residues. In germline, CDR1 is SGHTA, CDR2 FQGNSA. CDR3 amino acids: CASSLTSGETQYF. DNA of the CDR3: TGTGCCAGCAGCTTAACTAGCGGTGAGACCCAGTACTTC. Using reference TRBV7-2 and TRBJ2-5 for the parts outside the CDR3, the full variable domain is GAGVSQSPSNKVTEKGKDVELRCDPISGHTALYWYRQSLGQGLEFLIYFQGNSAPDKSGLPSDRFSAERTGGSVSTLTIQRTQQEDSAVYLCASSLTSGETQYFGPGTRLLVL.

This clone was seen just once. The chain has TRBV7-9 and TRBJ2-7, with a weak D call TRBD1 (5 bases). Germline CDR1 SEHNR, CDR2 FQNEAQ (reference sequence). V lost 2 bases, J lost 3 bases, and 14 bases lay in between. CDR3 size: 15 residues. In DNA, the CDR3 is TGTGCCAGCAGCTTAAACCCAACAGGTCGCTACGAGCAGTACTTC. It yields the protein CASSLNPTGRYEQYF. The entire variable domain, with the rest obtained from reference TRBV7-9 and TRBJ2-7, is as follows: DTGVSQNPRHKITKRGQNVTFRCDPISEHNRLYWYRQTLGQGPEFLTYFQNEAQLEKSRLLSDRFSAERPKGSFSTLEIQRTEQGDSAMYLCASSLNPTGRYEQYFGPGTRLTVT.

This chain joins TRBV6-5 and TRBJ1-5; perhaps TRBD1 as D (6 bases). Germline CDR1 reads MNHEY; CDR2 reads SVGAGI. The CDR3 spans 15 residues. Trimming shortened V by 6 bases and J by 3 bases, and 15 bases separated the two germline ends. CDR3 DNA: TGTGCCAGCAGGGGGCAGGGGAGTGCCAATCAGCCCCAGCATTTT. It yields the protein CASRGQGSANQPQHF.

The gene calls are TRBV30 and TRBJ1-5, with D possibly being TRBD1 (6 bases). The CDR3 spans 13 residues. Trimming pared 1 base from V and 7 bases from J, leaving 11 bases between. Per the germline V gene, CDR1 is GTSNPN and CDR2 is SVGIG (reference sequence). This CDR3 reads CAWSDQGFQPQHF. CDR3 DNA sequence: TGTGCCTGGAGTGACCAGGGGTTCCAGCCCCAGCATTTT.

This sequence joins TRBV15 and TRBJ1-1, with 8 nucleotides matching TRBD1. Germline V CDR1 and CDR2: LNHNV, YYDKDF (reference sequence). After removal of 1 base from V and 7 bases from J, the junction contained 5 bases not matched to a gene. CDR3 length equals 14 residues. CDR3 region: CATSRGGQAIEAFF. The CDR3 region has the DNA TGTGCCACCAGCAGAGGGGGACAGGCTATTGAAGCTTTCTTT.

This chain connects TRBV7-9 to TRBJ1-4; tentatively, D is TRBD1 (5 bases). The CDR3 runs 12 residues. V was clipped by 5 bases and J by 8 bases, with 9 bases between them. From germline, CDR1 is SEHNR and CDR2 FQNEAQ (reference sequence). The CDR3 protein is CASSAQGEKLFF. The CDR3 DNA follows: TGTGCCAGCAGCGCTCAGGGAGAAAAACTGTTTTTT. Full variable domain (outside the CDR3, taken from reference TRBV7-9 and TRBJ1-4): DTGVSQNPRHKITKRGQNVTFRCDPISEHNRLYWYRQTLGQGPEFLTYFQNEAQLEKSRLLSDRFSAERPKGSFSTLEIQRTEQGDSAMYLCASSAQGEKLFFGSGTQLSVL.

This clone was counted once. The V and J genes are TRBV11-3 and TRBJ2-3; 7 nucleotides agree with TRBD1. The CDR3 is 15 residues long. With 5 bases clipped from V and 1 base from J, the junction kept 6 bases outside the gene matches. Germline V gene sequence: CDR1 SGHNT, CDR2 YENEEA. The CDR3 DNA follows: TGTGCCAGCAGCCTGAGCGACAGGGGCACAGATACGCAGTATTTT. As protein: CASSLSDRGTDTQYF.

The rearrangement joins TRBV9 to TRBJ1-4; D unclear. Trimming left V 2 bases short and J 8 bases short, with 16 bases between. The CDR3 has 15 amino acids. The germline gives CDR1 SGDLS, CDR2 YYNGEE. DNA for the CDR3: TGTGCCAGCAGCGTTGGGCTGTCCCAGTCCGAAAAACTGTTTTTT. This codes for CASSVGLSQSEKLFF.

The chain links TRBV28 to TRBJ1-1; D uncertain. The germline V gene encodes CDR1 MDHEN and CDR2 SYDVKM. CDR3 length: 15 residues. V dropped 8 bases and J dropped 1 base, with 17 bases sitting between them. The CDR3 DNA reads TGTGCCAGCCTCCCTTTAGCGGGCAAGAACACTGAAGCTTTCTTT. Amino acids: CASLPLAGKNTEAFF.

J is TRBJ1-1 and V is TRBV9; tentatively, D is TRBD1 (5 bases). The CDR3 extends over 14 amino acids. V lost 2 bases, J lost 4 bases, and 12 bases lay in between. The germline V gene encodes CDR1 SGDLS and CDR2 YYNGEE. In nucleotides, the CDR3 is TGTGCCAGCAGCGTGCAAGGACAAGTCACTGAAGCTTTCTTT. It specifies CASSVQGQVTEAFF.

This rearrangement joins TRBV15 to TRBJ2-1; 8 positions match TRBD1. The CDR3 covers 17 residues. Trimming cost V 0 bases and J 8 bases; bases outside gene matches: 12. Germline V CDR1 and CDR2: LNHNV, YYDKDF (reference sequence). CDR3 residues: CATSRDPPGGLGDEQFF. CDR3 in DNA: TGTGCCACCAGCAGAGATCCTCCAGGGGGCCTGGGGGATGAGCAGTTCTTC.

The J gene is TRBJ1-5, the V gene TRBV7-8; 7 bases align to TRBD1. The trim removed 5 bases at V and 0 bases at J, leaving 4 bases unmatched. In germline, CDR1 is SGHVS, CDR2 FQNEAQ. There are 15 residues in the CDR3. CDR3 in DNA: TGTGCCAGCAGCCAGGGACAGAATAGCAATCAGCCCCAGCATTTT. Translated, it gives CASSQGQNSNQPQHF.

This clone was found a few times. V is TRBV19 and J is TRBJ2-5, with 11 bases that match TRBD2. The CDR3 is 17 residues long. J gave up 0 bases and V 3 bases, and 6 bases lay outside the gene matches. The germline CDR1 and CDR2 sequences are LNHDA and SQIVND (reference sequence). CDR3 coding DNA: TGTGCCAGTAGTATCGTCTTTAGCGGGGGGGACCAAGAGACCCAGTACTTC. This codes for CASSIVFSGGDQETQYF. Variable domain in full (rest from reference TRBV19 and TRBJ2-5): DGGITQSPKYLFRKEGQNVTLSCEQNLNHDAMYWYRQDPGQGLRLIYYSQIVNDFQKGDIAEGYSVSREKKESFPLTVTSAQKNPTAFYLCASSIVFSGGDQETQYFGPGTRLLVL.